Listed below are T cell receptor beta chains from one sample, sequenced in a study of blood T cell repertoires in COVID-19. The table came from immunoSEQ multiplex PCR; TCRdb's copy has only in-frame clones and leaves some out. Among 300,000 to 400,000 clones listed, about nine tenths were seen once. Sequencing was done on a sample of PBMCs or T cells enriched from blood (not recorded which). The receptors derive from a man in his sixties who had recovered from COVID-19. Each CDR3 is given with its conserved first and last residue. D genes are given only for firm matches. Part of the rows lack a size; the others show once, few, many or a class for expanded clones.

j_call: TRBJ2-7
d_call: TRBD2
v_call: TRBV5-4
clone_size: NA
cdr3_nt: TGTGCCAGCAGCCGGGGGGACCTTTTGGAGCAGTACTTC
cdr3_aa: CASSRGDLLEQYF

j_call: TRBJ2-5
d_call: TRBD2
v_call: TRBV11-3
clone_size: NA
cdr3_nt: TGTGCCAGCAGCGGGATAGCGGGAGATCAGACCCAGTACTTC
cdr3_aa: CASSGIAGDQTQYF

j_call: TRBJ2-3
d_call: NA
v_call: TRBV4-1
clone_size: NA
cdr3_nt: TGCGCCAGCAGCCTTGATTCAAGGGGACTGGCCGACACATTAGACACAGATACGCAGTATTTT
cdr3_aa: CASSLDSRGLADTLDTDTQYF

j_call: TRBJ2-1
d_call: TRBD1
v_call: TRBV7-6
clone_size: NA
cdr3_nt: TGTGCCAGCAGCTTAGAGGCCGGGACAGGCCTCAATGAGCAGTTCTTC
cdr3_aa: CASSLEAGTGLNEQFF

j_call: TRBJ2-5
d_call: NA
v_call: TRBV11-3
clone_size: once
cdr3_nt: TGTGCCAGCAGCCTCTCAGGGTTGGAGACCCAGTACTTC
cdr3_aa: CASSLSGLETQYF

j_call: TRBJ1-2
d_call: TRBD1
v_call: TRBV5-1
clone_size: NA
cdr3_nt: TGCGCCAGCAGCTTATCGACAGGGGTTCATGGCTACACCTTC
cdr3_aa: CASSLSTGVHGYTF

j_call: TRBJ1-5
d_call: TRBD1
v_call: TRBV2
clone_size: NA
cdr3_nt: TGTGCCAGCACCCTCAGGGGGAGTATCAATCAGCCCCAGCATTTT
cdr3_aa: CASTLRGSINQPQHF

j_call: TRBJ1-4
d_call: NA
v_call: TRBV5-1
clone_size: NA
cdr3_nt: TGCGCCAGCAGCTTGCAACCTACCCGAGAAAAACTGTTTTTT
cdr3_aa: CASSLQPTREKLFF

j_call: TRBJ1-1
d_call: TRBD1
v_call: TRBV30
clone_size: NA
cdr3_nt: TGTGCCTGGACCCAGACAGGGGGCTACACTGAAGCTTTCTTT
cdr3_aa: CAWTQTGGYTEAFF

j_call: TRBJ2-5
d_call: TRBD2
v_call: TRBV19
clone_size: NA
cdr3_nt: TGTGCCAGTAGTATTAGCGGGAGGGCCCCCGAGACCCAGTACTTC
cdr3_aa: CASSISGRAPETQYF

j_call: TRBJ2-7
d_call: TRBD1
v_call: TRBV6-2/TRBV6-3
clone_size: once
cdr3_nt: TGTGCCAGCAGCCGCAACAGGGGGCACTACGAGCAGTACTTC
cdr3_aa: CASSRNRGHYEQYF

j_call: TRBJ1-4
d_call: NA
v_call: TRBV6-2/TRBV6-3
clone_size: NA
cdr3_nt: TGTGCCAGCAGCAAGACACCCGGAGGAGAAAAACTGTTTTTT
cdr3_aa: CASSKTPGGEKLFF

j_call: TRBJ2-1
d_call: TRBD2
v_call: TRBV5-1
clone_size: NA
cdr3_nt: TGCGCCAGCAGCCCCTCGGCGGGAGTCTCCTACAATGAGCAGTTCTTC
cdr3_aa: CASSPSAGVSYNEQFF